The clone carrying this TCR beta chain is a singleton in its sample. The CDR3 is made up of 15 amino acids. V was pared by 4 bases and J by 9 bases, with 16 bases between. CDR1 is LGHDT, CDR2 YNNKEL, per germline (reference sequence). This sample was taken from a study of blood T cell repertoires in COVID-19. The assay was immunoSEQ multiplex PCR, and TCRdb's table has in-frame clones only and misses some. Of about 160,000 clones listed, about 81% are singletons. V is TRBV3-1 (or the pseudogene TRBV3-2) and J is TRBJ1-6; D is ambiguous. The TCR originated in a human donor in a cohort sampled during active COVID-19. Sequenced material: peripheral blood. The CDR3 DNA reads as TGTGCCAGCAGCCCGACGAAGGGAAGCGGTTCACCCCTCCACTTT. This sequence encodes CASSPTKGSGSPLHF.